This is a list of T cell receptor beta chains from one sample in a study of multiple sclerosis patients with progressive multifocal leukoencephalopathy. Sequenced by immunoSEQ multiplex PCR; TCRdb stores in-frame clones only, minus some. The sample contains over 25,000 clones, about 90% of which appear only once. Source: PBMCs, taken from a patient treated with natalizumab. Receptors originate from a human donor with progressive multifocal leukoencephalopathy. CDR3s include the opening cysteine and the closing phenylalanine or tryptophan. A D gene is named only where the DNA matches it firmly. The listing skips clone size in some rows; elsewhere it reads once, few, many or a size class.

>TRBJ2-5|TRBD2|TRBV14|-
CASSPGLAGQETQYF
TGTGCCAGCAGCCCTGGACTAGCGGGACAAGAGACCCAGTACTTC
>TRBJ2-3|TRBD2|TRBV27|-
CASSQPGLITDTQYF
TGTGCCAGCAGTCAACCGGGACTAATCACAGATACGCAGTATTTT
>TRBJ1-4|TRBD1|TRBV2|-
CASTTPIPGQVTPATNEKLFF
TGTGCCAGCACTACCCCTATACCGGGACAGGTAACGCCCGCAACTAATGAAAAACTGTTTTTT
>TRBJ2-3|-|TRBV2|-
CASFGRDTDTQYF
TGTGCCAGCTTCGGGAGAGACACAGATACGCAGTATTTT
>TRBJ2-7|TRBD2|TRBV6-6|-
CASSYKAGGLSYEQYF
TGTGCCAGCAGTTATAAAGCGGGAGGCCTCTCCTACGAGCAGTACTTC
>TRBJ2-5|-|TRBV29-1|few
CSARARRQETQYF
TGCAGCGCCCGAGCCCGGAGGCAAGAGACCCAGTACTTC
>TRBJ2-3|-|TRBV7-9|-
CASSLAGAGTDTQYF
TGTGCCAGCAGCTTAGCAGGGGCGGGGACAGATACGCAGTATTTT
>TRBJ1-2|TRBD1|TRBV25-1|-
CASSEIDRDGYTF
TGTGCCAGCAGTGAAATAGACAGGGATGGCTACACCTTC
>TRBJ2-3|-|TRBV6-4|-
CASSERWAGDTQYF
TGTGCCAGCAGCGAACGGTGGGCTGGGGATACGCAGTATTTT
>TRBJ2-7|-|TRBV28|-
CASSWKGEQYF
TGTGCCAGCAGTTGGAAGGGAGAGCAGTACTTC